The clone carrying this T cell receptor beta chain was picked up a small number of times. Its specificity is not known. The V segment lost 1 base and the J segment 2 bases; nucleotides outside the gene matches: 3. This CDR3 is 15 amino acids long. Germline-derived CDR1 and CDR2 are LGHNA and YSLEER. The PCR employed 60 Vbeta primers together with 13 Jbeta primers. Profiling relied on immunoSEQ multiplex PCR, and the TCRdb table lists in-frame clones only, not all of them. The repertoire holds around 100,000 clones, with roughly 78% as singletons. The data stem from a study of cytomegalovirus exposure and HLA in healthy donors. In the study overall: Within the Caucasian-associated ancestry cluster were 81% of the approximately 390 genotyped donors.

Study-wide results and limits: Within an earlier analysis, most TCR beta V segments proved productive either about 87% or about 30% of the time.

Sequencing input: PBMCs. This clonotype originated in a woman in her 40s in good health and CMV-seronegative. The chain links TRBV4-3 to TRBJ2-7; 9 bases map to TRBD1. The CDR3 nucleotides read TGCGCCAGCAGCCAAGGGGGGACAGGGACCTACGAGCAGTACTTC. It is translated as CASSQGGTGTYEQYF.